A single sample is the source of the 29 T cell receptor beta chains below, sequenced in a study of Ad26.COV2.S vaccination and SARS-CoV-2 variants. Treatment here: some 19 received Ad26.COV2.S at low or high dose, single or two shots; about 5 received placebo; per-sample allocation not given. Samples analyzed were those drawn on day 63 after the first vaccine or placebo injection. Produced via immunoSEQ multiplex PCR; TCRdb's table is partial and in-frame only. The table has roughly 400,000 clones, 70% to 90% seen once. Specimen: peripheral blood, collected in a trial of Ad26.COV2.S vaccine versus placebo. Receptor source: a person between 18 and 59 years old who received the Ad26.COV2.S COVID-19 vaccine or a placebo.

This clone was seen only once. The V gene is TRBV6-5, the J gene TRBJ2-7, with 14 bases fitting TRBD2. Per the germline V gene, CDR1 is MNHEY and CDR2 is SVGAGI. This CDR3 region has 15 residues. Unmatched junction bases numbered 8, after V lost 6 bases and J lost 7 bases. The CDR3 nucleotides are TGTGCCAGCAGCTATCAGACTAGCGGGAGGGGGGAGCAGTACTTC. This codes for CASSYQTSGRGEQYF.

The rearrangement joins TRBV19 to TRBJ2-2; 7 nucleotides agree with TRBD2. In germline, CDR1 is LNHDA, CDR2 SQIVND (reference sequence). V dropped 7 bases and J dropped 0; count of bases not matched to a gene: 8. The CDR3 runs to 16 residues. The CDR3 loop reads CASMRGAGANTGELFF. The CDR3 coding sequence is TGTGCCAGTATGCGAGGGGCGGGAGCGAACACCGGGGAGCTGTTTTTT.

The chain is built from TRBV2 and TRBJ2-5; TRBD1 is a possible D gene (5 bases). V lost 6 bases to trimming and J lost 5 bases, with 13 bases between them. The germline V gene has CDR1 SNHLY and CDR2 FYNNEI. The CDR3 is made up of 13 amino acids. Written as DNA, the CDR3 is TGTGCCAGCAGCGATGATTGGGGCGAGACCCAGTACTTC. This translates into CASSDDWGETQYF.

The gene calls are TRBV7-8 and TRBJ2-7; D call uncertain. Trimming stripped 8 bases from V and 4 bases from J, with 18 bases between. This CDR3 contains 14 residues. CDR1 is SGHVS and CDR2 is FQNEAQ in the germline V gene. The CDR3 loop is CASGQDAFSYEQYF. The DNA of the CDR3 is TGTGCCAGCGGGCAGGACGCCTTTTCATACGAGCAGTACTTC.

This chain joins TRBV11-2 and TRBJ2-5; 15 bases align to TRBD2. Germline-derived CDR1 and CDR2 are SGHAT and FQNNGV. The junction had 5 bases not matched to a gene; V was cut back by 5 bases and J by 4 bases. The CDR3 runs 16 residues. CDR3 sequence (DNA): TGTGCCAGCAGCGCGGGGGGACTAGCGGGAGGAGAGACCCAGTACTTC. Translation: CASSAGGLAGGETQYF.

The J gene is TRBJ1-2, the V gene TRBV2, with 10 bases fitting TRBD1. The CDR3 loop spans 13 amino acids. In germline, CDR1 is SNHLY, CDR2 FYNNEI. Unmatched junction bases numbered 3, after V lost 6 bases and J lost 5 bases. CDR3 amino acids: CASSSGQGYGYTF. CDR3 DNA sequence: TGTGCCAGCAGCTCGGGACAGGGGTATGGCTACACCTTC. Using reference TRBV2 and TRBJ1-2 for the parts outside the CDR3, the full variable domain is EPEVTQTPSHQVTQMGQEVILRCVPISNHLYFYWYRQILGQKVEFLVSFYNNEISEKSEIFDDQFSVERPDGSNFTLKIRSTKLEDSAMYFCASSSGQGYGYTFGSGTRLTVV.

This clone was picked up one time. The chain uses TRBV19 and TRBJ1-1; D is perhaps TRBD1 (5 bases). The CDR3 has 13 amino acids. Looked up from germline, CDR1 is LNHDA and CDR2 is SQIVND (reference sequence). V gave up 0 bases and J gave up 6 bases, with 8 bases separating them. This chain's CDR3 is CASSIDPGAEAFF. In DNA, the CDR3 is TGTGCCAGTAGTATAGATCCGGGGGCTGAAGCTTTCTTT.

This clone appeared a few times. The V gene is TRBV21-1, the J gene TRBJ1-6; whether TRBD1, the table's D call, matches the DNA was not checked. TRBV21-1 is designated a pseudogene. This CDR3 comprises 14 residues. CDR3 nucleotides: TGTGCCAGCAGAAAAAAGGGGTCAAATTCACCCCTCCACTTT. Protein: CASRKKGSNSPLHF.

This clone was picked up many times. This specimen includes other DNA sequences encoding the same CDR3. The chain has TRBV6-5 and TRBJ1-1; no definite D call. The CDR3 is 13 residues long. Germline V gene data show CDR1 as MNHEY and CDR2 as SVGAGI. V was shortened by 0 bases and J by 1 base, with 3 bases between the two germline ends. The CDR3 bases are TGTGCCAGCAGTTACTCCAGGAACACTGAAGCTTTCTTT. Its protein is CASSYSRNTEAFF.

The chain uses TRBV6-5 and TRBJ2-5; maybe TRBD2 (5 bases). This CDR3 has 14 residues. V shed 8 bases and J shed 2 bases, with 15 bases lying between them. CDR1 is MNHEY, CDR2 SVGAGI, per germline. The CDR3 loop is CASLRGGWQETQYF. The CDR3 DNA reads as TGTGCCAGCCTCAGAGGAGGTTGGCAAGAGACCCAGTACTTC.

This chain joins TRBV23-1 and TRBJ1-2, with D possibly being TRBD1 (5 bases). TRBV23-1 is identified as an open reading frame with a role that is uncertain. The CDR3 covers 13 residues. Trimming pared 2 bases from V and 7 bases from J, leaving 11 bases between. In DNA form, the CDR3 reads TGCGCCAGCAGTCAAAGAGGAGGGGTTGGCTACACCTTC. Protein: CASSQRGGVGYTF.

The rearrangement links TRBV11-2 to TRBJ2-6; D unclear. This CDR3 contains 14 residues. Germline loops: CDR1 SGHAT, CDR2 FQNNGV. Trimming removed 0 bases from V and 1 base from J, with 1 base in between. The DNA for the CDR3 is TGTGCCAGCAGCTTAGAATCTGGGGCCAACGTCCTGACTTTC. Its translation: CASSLESGANVLTF.

Concerning this clone itself: Other DNA sequences in this specimen translate into the identical CDR3. The chain is built from TRBV10-3 and TRBJ2-7, with D perhaps TRBD2 (5 bases). The ends were cut back, 6 bases at V and 0 bases at J, with 6 bases in the middle. The length of the CDR3 is 12 residues. Germline CDR1 and CDR2: ENHRY and SYGVKD. In nucleotides, the CDR3 is TGTGCCATCAGCCGGGGCTCCTACGAGCAGTACTTC. Encoded protein: CAISRGSYEQYF.

The V call is TRBV7-2, the J call TRBJ1-2, with D hard to call. In germline, CDR1 is SGHTA, CDR2 FQGNSA. The CDR3 extends over 14 amino acids. Trimming shortened V by 1 base and J by 7 bases, and 13 bases separated the two germline ends. The CDR3 DNA is TGTGCCAGCAGCTTAGACGCCCAATCGGGTGGCTACACCTTC. Encoded protein: CASSLDAQSGGYTF.

The chain has TRBV28 and TRBJ2-1; 13 bases line up with TRBD2. Germline V CDR1 and CDR2: MDHEN, SYDVKM. V gave up 4 bases and J gave up 7 bases; unmatched junction bases: 13. The CDR3 runs 18 residues. CDR3 residues: CASSSFVWTSGRRNEQFF. The CDR3 DNA reads as TGTGCCAGCAGTTCATTTGTATGGACTAGCGGGAGACGGAATGAGCAGTTCTTC.

This clone came up once. This chain joins TRBV3-1 (or the pseudogene TRBV3-2) and TRBJ2-1; a possible D gene is TRBD2 (6 bases). This CDR3 contains 14 residues. The germline CDR1 and CDR2 sequences are LGHDT and YNNKEL (reference sequence). The V end lost 4 bases, the J end lost 5 bases, and 12 bases lay between the germline ends. The CDR3 sequence is CASSPWRGHNEQFF. CDR3 bases: TGTGCCAGCAGCCCGTGGCGGGGTCACAATGAGCAGTTCTTC.

The chain recombines TRBV6-5 with TRBJ1-2; possible D gene TRBD1, 5 bases. V gave up 6 bases and J gave up 0 bases, with 14 bases separating them. The germline V gene encodes CDR1 MNHEY and CDR2 SVGAGI. The CDR3 contains 15 residues. CDR3 nucleotides: TGTGCCAGCAGAGAGACAGCCAATTCTAACTATGGCTACACCTTC. Its translation is CASRETANSNYGYTF.

The chain is built from TRBV18 and TRBJ2-1; D possibly corresponds to TRBD1 (6 bases). The V end lost 6 bases, the J end lost 7 bases, and 16 bases lay between the germline ends. CDR1 is KGHSH and CDR2 is LQKENI in the germline V gene. The CDR3 spans 14 residues. CDR3 bases: TGTGCCAGCTCGCGGAGCCTCGACAGGAATGAGCAGTTCTTC. It codes for CASSRSLDRNEQFF.

The chain recombines TRBV27 with TRBJ2-1; TRBD2 agrees at 8 bases. The CDR3 length is 13 residues. The germline V gene has CDR1 MNHEY and CDR2 SMNVEV (reference sequence). With V trimmed by 5 bases and J by 9 bases, 6 bases remained unmatched. The CDR3: CASSRGLVGEQFF. The CDR3 region has the DNA TGTGCCAGCAGTCGGGGACTAGTGGGTGAGCAGTTCTTC.

CDR3 in amino acids: CASRTGGTIYF. In nucleotides, the CDR3 is TGTGCCAGCAGAACCGGGGGCACCATATATTTT. The chain has TRBV28 and TRBJ1-3, with a possible D match to TRBD1 (5 bases). The CDR3 covers 11 residues. Germline V gene lookup returns CDR1 MDHEN and CDR2 SYDVKM. V was pared by 6 bases and J by 9 bases, with 9 bases between.

The CDR3 sequence: CASRYRGGNEKLFF. The CDR3 DNA reads as TGTGCCAGCAGATACAGGGGGGGGAATGAAAAACTGTTTTTT. This sequence joins TRBV28 and TRBJ1-4; 8 nucleotides match TRBD1. The length of the CDR3 is 14 residues. Trimming removed 6 bases from V and 5 bases from J; junction bases left unmatched: 5. Germline V lookup: CDR1 MDHEN, CDR2 SYDVKM.

The rearrangement links TRBV12-3 or TRBV12-4 to TRBJ2-1; possibly TRBD1 or TRBD2 for D (5 bases each). Trimming took off 6 bases at V and 2 bases at J, with 5 bases between the two ends. The CDR3 sequence is 12 residues long. CDR3 loop: CASRGAYNEQFF. The DNA for the CDR3 is TGTGCCAGCAGGGGGGCCTACAATGAGCAGTTCTTC.

V gene TRBV19 combines with J gene TRBJ2-1; 9 nucleotides line up with TRBD1. Losses at the gene ends were 1 base for V and 15 bases for J; bases not matched to a gene: 10. The length of the CDR3 is 14 residues. The germline CDR1 and CDR2 sequences are LNHDA and SQIVND (reference sequence). The CDR3 loop is CASSIGTGVITAFF. Here the CDR3 DNA reads TGTGCCAGTAGTATAGGGACAGGGGTTATCACGGCGTTCTTC.

This clone showed up just a few times. The chain links TRBV7-9 to TRBJ1-6, with TRBD1 matching over 7 bases. This CDR3 region has 12 residues. Germline CDR1 reads SEHNR; CDR2 reads FQNEAQ (reference sequence). J gave up 16 bases and V 1 base, and 4 bases lay outside the gene matches. The CDR3, as DNA: TGTGCCAGCAGCTTAGGAGAGACAGGGCTCCACTTT. This gives the protein CASSLGETGLHF.

The chain links TRBV7-8 to TRBJ1-5; weak D call: TRBD1 (6 bases). V lost 3 bases to trimming and J lost 5 bases, with 14 bases between them. The germline V gene encodes CDR1 SGHVS and CDR2 FQNEAQ. This CDR3 comprises 15 residues. As DNA, the CDR3 is TGTGCCAGCAGCTTCCGGACAGATCGCGATCAGCCCCAGCATTTT. This sequence encodes CASSFRTDRDQPQHF.

V is TRBV27 and J is TRBJ2-1, with D uncertain. This CDR3 spans 14 amino acids. V lost 3 bases, J lost 5 bases, and 11 bases lay in between. From germline, CDR1 is MNHEY and CDR2 SMNVEV (reference sequence). The DNA for the CDR3 is TGTGCCAGCAGTTTTATGGACGAGGACAATGAGCAGTTCTTC. Protein: CASSFMDEDNEQFF.

As to this clone: The same CDR3 is also encoded by other DNA sequences in this sample. The rearrangement links TRBV5-4 to TRBJ2-7, with D possibly matching TRBD2 (5 bases). Germline values: CDR1 SGHNT, CDR2 YYREEE (reference sequence). This CDR3 spans 13 amino acids. V was shortened by 1 base and J by 4 bases, with 9 bases between the two germline ends. CDR3 nucleotide sequence: TGTGCCAGCAGCTTGCGGGGTTTATACGAGCAGTACTTC. Translated, it gives CASSLRGLYEQYF.

Only one count was recorded for this clone. The chain employs TRBV19 and TRBJ2-2; D remains unclear. CDR1 and CDR2 from the germline V gene are LNHDA and SQIVND (reference sequence). V lost 3 bases and J 2 bases, leaving 7 bases between the germline ends. The CDR3 spans 14 residues. CDR3 sequence reads: CASSITVNTGELFF. The CDR3 DNA is TGTGCCAGTAGTATTACCGTTAACACCGGGGAGCTGTTTTTT.

This CDR3 is CSVESGGGQPQHF. The CDR3 nucleotides are TGCAGCGTTGAATCGGGGGGGGGTCAGCCCCAGCATTTT. This chain connects TRBV29-1 to TRBJ1-5, with a possible D match to TRBD1 (5 bases). Per the germline V gene, CDR1 is SQVTM and CDR2 is ANQGSEA. The CDR3 is 13 amino acids. V was trimmed by 2 bases and J by 6 bases, leaving 11 bases between them.